This T cell receptor beta chain was sequenced during a study of T cells expressing NK-cell markers. Study background: The sequencing cohort of eight donors included seven HCMV-seropositive individuals and one seronegative individual.

Study results and caveats: The study left the HCMV specificity of expanded NKG2C+ T cell clones unresolved. Four donors showed these clonotypes also leading the CD3+CD56-NKG2C+ fraction.

On this clonotype itself: Its matching antigen is unknown.

The CDR3 has 17 residues. Germline V lookup: CDR1 SGHDN, CDR2 FVKESK. Generation of TCR beta cDNA was performed by 5'RACE template switching incorporating UMIs. No DNA is given; TCRdb re-called the 5' RACE reads and lists each CDR3 protein once. This sample lists roughly 350,000 distinct CDR3 sequences; its ten largest clones have roughly 5.2%. This TCR was recovered from a man aged 18-69 years in good health. Material: blood T cells: a sorted CD56 or NKG2C T cell subset, CD4+ or CD8+ T cells, or bulk PBMC T cells (not recorded which). The chain recombines TRBV14 with TRBJ2-2. The CDR3 region is CASSHLRRWLVTGELFF.